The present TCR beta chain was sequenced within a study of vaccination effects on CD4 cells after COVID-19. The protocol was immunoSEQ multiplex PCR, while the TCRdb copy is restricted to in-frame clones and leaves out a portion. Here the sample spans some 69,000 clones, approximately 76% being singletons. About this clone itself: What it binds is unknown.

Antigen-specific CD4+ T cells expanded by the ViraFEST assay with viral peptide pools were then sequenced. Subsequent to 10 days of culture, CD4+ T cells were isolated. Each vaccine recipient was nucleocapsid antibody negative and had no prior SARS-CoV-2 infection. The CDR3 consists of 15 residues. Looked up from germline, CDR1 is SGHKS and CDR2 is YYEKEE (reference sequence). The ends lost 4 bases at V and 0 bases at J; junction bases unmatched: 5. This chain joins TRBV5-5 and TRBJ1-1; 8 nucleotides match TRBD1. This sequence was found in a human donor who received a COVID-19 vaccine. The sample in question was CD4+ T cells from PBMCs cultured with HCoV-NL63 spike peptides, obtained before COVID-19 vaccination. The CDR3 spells CASSNGQGMNTEAFF. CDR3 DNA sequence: TGTGCCAGCAGCAACGGACAGGGTATGAACACTGAAGCTTTCTTT.